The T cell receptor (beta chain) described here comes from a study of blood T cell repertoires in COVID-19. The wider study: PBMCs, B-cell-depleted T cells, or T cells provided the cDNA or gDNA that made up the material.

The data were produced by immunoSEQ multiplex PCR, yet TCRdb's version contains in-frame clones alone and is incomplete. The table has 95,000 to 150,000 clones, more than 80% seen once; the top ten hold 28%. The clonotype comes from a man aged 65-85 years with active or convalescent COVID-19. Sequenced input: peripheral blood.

The CDR3 region is CASSTGAPGVAFF. CDR3 in DNA: TGTGCCAGCAGCACCGGAGCCCCGGGAGTAGCTTTCTTT. The chain recombines TRBV5-6 with TRBJ1-1; D unclear. CDR3 length equals 13 residues. Trimming pared 4 bases from V and 10 bases from J, leaving 17 bases between. Germline CDR1 is SGHDT and CDR2 is YYEEEE.